Following are 10 T cell receptor beta chains from one sample sequenced in a study of shared clonotypes between healthy human individuals. Method: immunoSEQ multiplex PCR; TCRdb's copy keeps in-frame clones and lacks some. The sample lists under 2,000,000 clones; 85% to 95% were seen once. CD45RO-negative CD8 cells positively selected for CCR7 made up the naive population, which excluded terminally differentiated effector memory CD45RA+ cells. Material: naive CD8+ T cells sorted from blood. These receptors all come from a man between 18 and 35 years old in good health.

The chain is built from TRBV7-8 and TRBJ1-5, with unresolved D. CDR3 length equals 14 residues. Germline V gene sequence: CDR1 SGHVS, CDR2 FQNEAQ. V gave up 1 base and J gave up 7 bases, with 11 bases separating them. CDR3 bases: TGTGCCAGCAGCTTAGAAGGGAACGGCCAGCCCCAGCATTTT. Encoded protein: CASSLEGNGQPQHF.

The gene calls are TRBV30 and TRBJ1-2; the match to TRBD1 covers 8 bases. The CDR3 length is 14 residues. Germline CDR1 and CDR2: GTSNPN and SVGIG (reference sequence). V was clipped by 5 bases and J by 2 bases; unmatched bases: 7. Written as DNA, the CDR3 is TGTGCCTGGGGTCAGGGGGCGGGCAACTATGGCTACACCTTC. Translation: CAWGQGAGNYGYTF.

This clone has only one observation. The chain carries TRBV7-9 and TRBJ1-1, with TRBD1 as a possible D gene (5 bases). Trimming cost V 2 bases and J 6 bases, with 7 bases left between them. There are 12 residues in the CDR3. The germline V gene has CDR1 SEHNR and CDR2 FQNEAQ (reference sequence). The CDR3 sequence is CASSLWGAEAFF. CDR3 nucleotides: TGTGCCAGCAGCTTATGGGGGGCTGAAGCTTTCTTT.

The gene calls are TRBV5-4 and TRBJ2-7; D is uncertain. The germline gives CDR1 SGHNT, CDR2 YYREEE (reference sequence). The germline V and J ends were trimmed by 3 bases and 2 bases, with 12 bases remaining between them. CDR3 size: 14 residues. The CDR3 DNA reads as TGTGCCAGCAGCTCTGGTGAAACCACCTACGAGCAGTACTTC. Translating gives CASSSGETTYEQYF.

The genes are TRBV11-3 and TRBJ1-4; 7 positions match TRBD1. The V gene's germline CDR1 is SGHNT and CDR2 YENEEA. The CDR3 contains 17 residues. The V gene end was trimmed by 4 bases and the J gene end by 2 bases; junction bases not matched to a gene: 10. The CDR3 reads CASSSTTGPRTNEKLFF. CDR3 bases: TGTGCCAGCAGCTCAACGACAGGGCCCCGCACTAATGAAAAACTGTTTTTT. The whole variable domain, remainder taken from reference TRBV11-3 and TRBJ1-4, is EAGVVQSPRYKIIEKKQPVAFWCNPISGHNTLYWYLQNLGQGPELLIRYENEEAVDDSQLPKDRFSAERLKGVDSTLKIQPAELGDSAVYLCASSSTTGPRTNEKLFFGSGTQLSVL.

The chain uses TRBV27 and TRBJ1-1; D may be TRBD1 (5 bases). Germline CDR1 reads MNHEY; CDR2 reads SMNVEV (reference sequence). The CDR3 totals 13 residues. Trimming shortened V by 3 bases and J by 6 bases, and 11 bases separated the two germline ends. Here the CDR3 reads CASSFGAEAEAFF. The CDR3 nucleotides are TGTGCCAGCAGTTTTGGGGCCGAGGCTGAAGCTTTCTTT.

V usage is TRBV29-1 and J usage is TRBJ2-5; unclear D gene. The last part of the DNA fits TRBJ2-7 better; the J call may be wrong. The CDR3 is 14 amino acids. From germline, CDR1 is SQVTM and CDR2 ANQGSEA. CDR3 amino acids: CSVEDRRISYEQYF. Written as DNA, the CDR3 is TGCAGCGTTGAAGATCGGCGTATCTCCTACGAGCAGTACTTC.

The gene calls are TRBV27 and TRBJ2-1; 8 bases agree with TRBD2. CDR1 is MNHEY, CDR2 SMNVEV, per germline (reference sequence). J was trimmed by 8 bases and V by 6 bases; bases with no gene match: 21. This CDR3 region has 18 residues. CDR3 bases: TGTGCCAGCAGCAGTAGACTAGACCGGGAGGGCCGGGGGTATGAGCAGTTCTTC. It specifies CASSSRLDREGRGYEQFF.

This CDR3 reads CASSPPSQPTGELFF. The CDR3 DNA reads as TGTGCCAGCTCACCACCTTCACAGCCCACCGGGGAGCTGTTTTTT. The V call is TRBV18, the J call TRBJ2-2; D gene ambiguous. Trimming cost V 0 bases and J 4 bases, with 9 bases left between them. The CDR3 is made up of 15 amino acids. Per the germline V gene, CDR1 is KGHSH and CDR2 is LQKENI.

This chain joins TRBV5-1 and TRBJ2-1; a possible D gene is TRBD2 (6 bases). Germline CDR1 and CDR2: SGHRS and YFSETQ. V was pared by 5 bases and J by 7 bases, with 16 bases between. The CDR3 runs 14 residues. The chain's CDR3 is CASRVEEGRNEQFF. DNA for the CDR3: TGCGCCAGCAGAGTGGAGGAGGGAAGGAATGAGCAGTTCTTC.